The 19 T cell receptor beta chains below all came from one sample that was sequenced in a study of cytomegalovirus exposure and HLA in healthy donors. PCR used 60 Vbeta primers and 13 Jbeta primers. Some clones are missing from TCRdb's copy, which holds only in-frame ones; the method was immunoSEQ multiplex PCR. This sample's clone table lists fewer than 200,000 clones. The specimen was PBMCs. The receptors come from a woman aged 55-70 years in good health and CMV-seronegative.

V and J are TRBV9 and TRBJ1-1; the D is unclear. With 4 bases removed from V and 2 bases from J, the gap between germline ends came to 12 bases. The CDR3 sequence is 14 residues long. In germline, CDR1 is SGDLS, CDR2 YYNGEE. The CDR3 DNA reads TGTGCCAGCAGCCTCGACCGGGGAAACACTGAAGCTTTCTTT. Its protein is CASSLDRGNTEAFF.

The genes are TRBV6-1 and TRBJ2-7; possibly TRBD1 for D (5 bases). Trimming shortened V by 6 bases and J by 4 bases, and 7 bases separated the two germline ends. Germline assignment: CDR1 MNHNS and CDR2 SASEGT. CDR3 length: 11 amino acids. The CDR3 bases are TGTGCCAGCAGGCAGGGTTACGAGCAGTACTTC. This gives the protein CASRQGYEQYF.

The rearrangement joins TRBV4-1 to TRBJ2-7; tentatively, D is TRBD2 (6 bases). V was trimmed by 1 base and J by 0 bases, leaving 10 bases between them. The germline V gene has CDR1 MGHRA and CDR2 YSYEKL. This CDR3 has 15 residues. The CDR3 DNA follows: TGCGCCAGCAGCCAAGCGCTAGCGCTCTCCTACGAGCAGTACTTC. It encodes CASSQALALSYEQYF.

Here the CDR3 reads CASSRGAVLPYNEQFF. The CDR3 DNA is TGCGCCAGCTCTAGGGGTGCAGTCCTTCCCTACAATGAGCAGTTCTTC. The chain is built from TRBV5-1 and TRBJ2-1, with D perhaps matching TRBD1 (5 bases). Germline lookup yields CDR1 SGHRS and CDR2 YFSETQ. Trimming took 7 bases from V and 2 from J, leaving 19 bases between them. The CDR3 is 16 residues long.

In DNA, the CDR3 is TGTGCCAGCAGCTTAGCGGGGCCTGAAGCTTTCTTT. The encoded protein is CASSLAGPEAFF. This chain uses TRBV7-2 with TRBJ1-1; TRBD1 might be the D (5 bases). The CDR3 sequence is 12 residues long. Germline V gene data show CDR1 as SGHTA and CDR2 as FQGNSA. V was cut by 0 bases and J by 6 bases, with 5 bases left in between.

The chain is built from TRBV5-6 and TRBJ1-1; TRBD1 matches at 7 bases. There are 15 residues in the CDR3. The V gene end was trimmed by 4 bases and the J gene end by 2 bases; junction bases not matched to a gene: 8. Germline V gene lookup returns CDR1 SGHDT and CDR2 YYEEEE. CDR3 in amino acids: CASSPLDRANTEAFF. CDR3 nucleotides: TGTGCCAGCAGCCCCCTAGACAGGGCAAACACTGAAGCTTTCTTT.

The CDR3 DNA reads TGCGCCAGCACCGAACCTGTCGTAGGGGACACTGAAGCTTTCTTT. It specifies CASTEPVVGDTEAFF. The rearrangement uses TRBV23-1 and TRBJ1-1; D is possibly TRBD1 (5 bases). TRBV23-1 is labeled an ORF, and its function is uncertain. The CDR3 extends over 15 amino acids. The V end lost 7 bases, the J end lost 3 bases, and 18 bases lay between the germline ends.

V is TRBV28 and J is TRBJ1-5; TRBD1 aligns across 7 bases. J was trimmed by 6 bases and V by 1 base; bases with no gene match: 9. CDR1 and CDR2 from the germline V gene are MDHEN and SYDVKM. The CDR3 has 16 residues. This CDR3 is CASSLYGSTGSQPQHF. The DNA for the CDR3 is TGTGCCAGCAGTTTATATGGGTCGACAGGGAGTCAGCCCCAGCATTTT.

The chain carries TRBV7-9 and TRBJ1-2, with TRBD1 matching 7 bases. Trimming cost V 5 bases and J 6 bases; bases outside gene matches: 12. This CDR3 is built from 15 residues. The germline V gene encodes CDR1 SEHNR and CDR2 FQNEAQ (reference sequence). CDR3 DNA: TGTGCCAGCAGCCGTGGGACAGCGAAAGGCAATGGCTACACCTTC. Its translation: CASSRGTAKGNGYTF.

The J gene is TRBJ2-2, the V gene TRBV5-1, with D uncertain. Germline V gene sequence: CDR1 SGHRS, CDR2 YFSETQ. The CDR3 loop spans 16 amino acids. Deletions cut 0 bases from V and 3 bases from J, with 12 bases between. For the CDR3, the DNA is TGCGCCAGCAGCTTGGAGGTTAGCCTGGACACCGGGGAGCTGTTTTTT. Translating gives CASSLEVSLDTGELFF.

The chain links TRBV9 to TRBJ2-1; 8 nucleotides align to TRBD2. CDR1 SGDLS and CDR2 YYNGEE come from the germline V gene. The trim removed 6 bases at V and 6 bases at J, leaving 11 bases unmatched. The CDR3 has 15 amino acids. The CDR3, as DNA: TGTGCCAGCACCCTCCTTAGCGGGGACTTCAATGAGCAGTTCTTC. Protein sequence: CASTLLSGDFNEQFF. The full variable domain, with the rest looked up from reference TRBV9 and TRBJ2-1, is DSGVTQTPKHLITATGQRVTLRCSPRSGDLSVYWYQQSLDQGLQFLIQYYNGEERAKGNILERFSAQQFPDLHSELNLSSLELGDSALYFCASTLLSGDFNEQFFGPGTRLTVL.

The chain has TRBV7-3 and TRBJ2-1, with D possibly TRBD1 on 5 matching bases. With 3 bases removed from V and 4 bases from J, the gap between germline ends came to 13 bases. Germline CDR1 reads SGHTA; CDR2 reads FQGTGA. The CDR3 runs 15 residues. Here the CDR3 DNA reads TGTGCCAGCAGCTTGGGGCCAGATACTTACAATGAGCAGTTCTTC. It translates to CASSLGPDTYNEQFF.

This chain links TRBV5-1 with TRBJ2-3; D call uncertain. The CDR3 covers 14 residues. CDR1 is SGHRS and CDR2 is YFSETQ in the germline V gene. Between the trimmed V and J ends, which lost 1 base and 2 bases, there was a span of 8 bases. CDR3 coding DNA: TGCGCCAGCAGCTTGTACAGTGACACAGATACGCAGTATTTT. Translated, it gives CASSLYSDTDTQYF.

V and J are TRBV15 and TRBJ1-6; the match to TRBD1 covers 7 bases. Per germline, CDR1 LNHNV and CDR2 YYDKDF (reference sequence). The CDR3 has 17 amino acids. With V trimmed by 4 bases and J by 8 bases, 14 bases remained unmatched. The CDR3: CATSILEGGAWDSPLHF. The CDR3 DNA sequence: TGTGCCACCAGCATACTTGAAGGGGGCGCGTGGGATTCACCCCTCCACTTT.

V is TRBV4-1 and J is TRBJ1-1, with a weak D call TRBD1 (6 bases). The germline V and J ends were trimmed by 0 bases and 7 bases, with 9 bases remaining between them. This CDR3 is 13 amino acids long. The germline CDR1 and CDR2 sequences are MGHRA and YSYEKL. The CDR3 spells CASSQERGIEAFF. CDR3 in DNA: TGCGCCAGCAGCCAAGAGAGGGGGATTGAAGCTTTCTTT.

This chain joins TRBV9 and TRBJ1-4, with D perhaps TRBD1 (6 bases). The CDR3 length is 15 residues. Germline V gene lookup returns CDR1 SGDLS and CDR2 YYNGEE. V was clipped by 1 base and J by 7 bases, with 14 bases between them. The CDR3 sequence: CASSVQDSNGEKLFF. The CDR3 region has the DNA TGTGCCAGCAGCGTACAGGACAGTAATGGTGAAAAACTGTTTTTT.

This chain uses TRBV5-1 with TRBJ1-3; 9 bases are a match to TRBD1. Looked up from germline, CDR1 is SGHRS and CDR2 is YFSETQ. V shed 1 base and J 5 bases; nucleotides not matched to a gene: 4. This CDR3 comprises 15 residues. DNA of the CDR3: TGCGCCAGCAGCTTGCTCGGACAGGGGCGAAACACCATATATTTT. It specifies CASSLLGQGRNTIYF. Full variable domain (remainder filled in from reference TRBV5-1 and TRBJ1-3): KAGVTQTPRYLIKTRGQQVTLSCSPISGHRSVSWYQQTPGQGLQFLFEYFSETQRNKGNFPGRFSGRQFSNSRSEMNVSTLELGDSALYLCASSLLGQGRNTIYFGEGSWLTVV.

The V and J genes are TRBV14 and TRBJ2-1, with 10 bases that match TRBD2. The germline V gene has CDR1 SGHDN and CDR2 FVKESK. The CDR3 covers 19 residues. With 6 bases clipped from V and 0 bases from J, the junction kept 14 bases outside the gene matches. CDR3 in amino acids: CASSPGTPSSGSSYNEQFF. CDR3 bases: TGTGCCAGCAGTCCAGGGACCCCATCTAGCGGGAGCTCCTACAATGAGCAGTTCTTC.

The chain uses TRBV6-5 and TRBJ2-3; 12 bases match TRBD2. The CDR3 loop spans 15 amino acids. Germline lookup yields CDR1 MNHEY and CDR2 SVGAGI. V lost 6 bases, J lost 6 bases, and 7 bases stayed unmatched. The CDR3 sequence is CASSFLAGGRDTQYF. In DNA form, the CDR3 reads TGTGCCAGCAGCTTCCTAGCGGGGGGGCGCGATACGCAGTATTTT.